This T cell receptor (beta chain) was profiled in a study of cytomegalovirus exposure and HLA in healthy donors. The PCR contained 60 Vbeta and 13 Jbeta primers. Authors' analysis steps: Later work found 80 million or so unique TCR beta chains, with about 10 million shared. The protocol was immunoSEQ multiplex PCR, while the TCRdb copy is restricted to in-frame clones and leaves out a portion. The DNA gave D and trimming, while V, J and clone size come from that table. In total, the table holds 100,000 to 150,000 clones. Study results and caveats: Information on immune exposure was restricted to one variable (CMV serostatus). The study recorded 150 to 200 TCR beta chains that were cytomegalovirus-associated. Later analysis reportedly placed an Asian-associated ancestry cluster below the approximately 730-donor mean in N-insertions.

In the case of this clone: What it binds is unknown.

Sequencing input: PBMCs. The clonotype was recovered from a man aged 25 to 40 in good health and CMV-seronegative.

The CDR3 bases are TGTGCCAGCAGTTTCGAGGGATACTCCTATAATTCACCCCTCCACTTT. This translates into CASSFEGYSYNSPLHF. The chain carries TRBV28 and TRBJ1-6; no reliable D call. Germline lookup yields CDR1 MDHEN and CDR2 SYDVKM. This CDR3 contains 16 residues. Trimming left V 3 bases short and J 0 bases short, with 9 bases between.